Listed below are T cell receptor beta chains from one sample, sequenced in a study of OX40 agonist ivuxolimab in advanced cancers. This table comes from immunoSEQ multiplex PCR, and its TCRdb copy is limited to in-frame clones, with some not included. The sample lists some 41,000 clones; roughly nine tenths were seen once. Sample: CD4+ or CD8+ T cells sorted from blood, taken in a trial of the OX40 agonist ivuxolimab. The receptors originated from an adult with an advanced solid tumor such as melanoma, head and neck, liver or kidney cancer. Each CDR3 is given with its conserved first and last residue. D genes are given only for firm matches. Clone size, where shown, is once, few, many, or a class for clones that have expanded.

>TRBV5-1|NA|TRBJ1-2|TRBD1
TGCGCCAGCAGCTTGGACAGGGGTGGCTACACCTTC
CASSLDRGGYTF
>TRBV18|few|TRBJ1-2|NA
TGTGCCAGCTCACAAAAATATGGCTACACCTTC
CASSQKYGYTF
>TRBV11-2|NA|TRBJ2-7|TRBD2
TGTGCCAGCAGCTTAGAGACTAGCGGGGTCTACGAGCAGTACTTC
CASSLETSGVYEQYF
>TRBV28|NA|TRBJ1-2|NA
TGTGCCAGCACTAAAAAATCAGGGTACACCTTC
CASTKKSGYTF
>TRBV2|NA|TRBJ1-1|NA
TGTGCCAGCTACGACAGACCCAAAGGGGCTTTCTTT
CASYDRPKGAFF
>TRBV18|NA|TRBJ1-1|NA
TGTGCCAGCTCACTAGGGGAAAACACTGAAGCTTTCTTT
CASSLGENTEAFF
>TRBV7-9|NA|TRBJ2-3|TRBD2
TGTGCCAGCACCCCGGGTGATGCGGGGGGGACGGATACGCAGTATTTT
CASTPGDAGGTDTQYF
>TRBV4-3|NA|TRBJ2-1|NA
TGCGCCAGCAGCCAAAGCAATGAGCAGTTCTTC
CASSQSNEQFF
>TRBV12-5|NA|TRBJ2-7|TRBD1
TGTGCTAGTGGCACCGGGACAGGGAGCTCCTACGAGCAGTACTTC
CASGTGTGSSYEQYF
>TRBV14|NA|TRBJ2-3|NA
TGTGCCAGCAGCCAAGATATGCAGGGCTGGGATACGCAGTATTTT
CASSQDMQGWDTQYF
>TRBV2|NA|TRBJ2-1|TRBD2
TGTGCCAGCAGCCAAACTAGCGGCGAGCAGTTCTTC
CASSQTSGEQFF
>TRBV19|once|TRBJ2-2|TRBD1
TGTGCCAGTAGTAGGGACAGGGTGACCGGGGAGCTGTTTTTT
CASSRDRVTGELFF
>TRBV14|few|TRBJ1-2|NA
TGTGCCAGCAGCCAAGTGGTAGGGAATGGCTACACCTTC
CASSQVVGNGYTF
>TRBV29-1|once|TRBJ1-1|NA
TGCAGCGTTACCCAGGGAAGGGGCACTGAAGCTTTCTTT
CSVTQGRGTEAFF
>TRBV30|NA|TRBJ2-7|NA
TGTGCCTGTATAACGGGACAATACTTAGGCGAGCAGTACTTC
CACITGQYLGEQYF
>TRBV5-4|NA|TRBJ2-3|TRBD2
TGTGCCAGCAGCTTACCGGGACTAGATAGCACAGATACGCAGTATTTT
CASSLPGLDSTDTQYF
>TRBV7-3|NA|TRBJ1-3|NA
TGTGCCAGCAGTCAGGGGTCCGGAAACACCATATATTTT
CASSQGSGNTIYF
>TRBV19|NA|TRBJ1-4|TRBD1
TGTGCCAGTAGTGGGACAGGGCTTGAAAAACTGTTTTTT
CASSGTGLEKLFF
>TRBV11-2|NA|TRBJ2-5|NA
TGTGCCAGCAGCCCTGGTCAGGGTTGGGACCAAGAGACCCAGTACTTC
CASSPGQGWDQETQYF
>TRBV30|NA|TRBJ2-1|TRBD2
TGTGCCTGGAGTGGCGGGGGGTCCATCCATGAGCAGTTCTTC
CAWSGGGSIHEQFF